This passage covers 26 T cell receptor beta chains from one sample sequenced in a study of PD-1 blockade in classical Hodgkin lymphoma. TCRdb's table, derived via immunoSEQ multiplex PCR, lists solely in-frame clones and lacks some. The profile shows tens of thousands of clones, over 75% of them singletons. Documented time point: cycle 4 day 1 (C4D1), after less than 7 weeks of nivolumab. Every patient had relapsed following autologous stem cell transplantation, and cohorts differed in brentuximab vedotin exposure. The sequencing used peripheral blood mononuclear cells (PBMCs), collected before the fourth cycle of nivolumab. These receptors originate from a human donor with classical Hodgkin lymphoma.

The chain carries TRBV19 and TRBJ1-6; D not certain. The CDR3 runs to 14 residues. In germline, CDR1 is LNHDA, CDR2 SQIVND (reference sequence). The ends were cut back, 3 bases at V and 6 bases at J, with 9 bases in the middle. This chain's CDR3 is CASSMRESNSPLHF. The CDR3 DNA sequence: TGTGCCAGTAGTATGAGGGAAAGTAATTCACCCCTCCACTTT.

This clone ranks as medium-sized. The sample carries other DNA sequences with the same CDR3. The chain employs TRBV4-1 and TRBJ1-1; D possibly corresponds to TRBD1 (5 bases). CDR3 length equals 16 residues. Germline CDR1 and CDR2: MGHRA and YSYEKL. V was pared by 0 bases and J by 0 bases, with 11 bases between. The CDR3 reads CASSQDHGQMNTEAFF. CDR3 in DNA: TGCGCCAGCAGCCAAGATCACGGACAAATGAACACTGAAGCTTTCTTT.

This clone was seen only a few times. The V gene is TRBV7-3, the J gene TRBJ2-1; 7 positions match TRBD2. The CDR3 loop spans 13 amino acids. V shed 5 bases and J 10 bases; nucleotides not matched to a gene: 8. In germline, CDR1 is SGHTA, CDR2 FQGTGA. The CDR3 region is CASSPQIAGEQFF. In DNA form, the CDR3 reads TGTGCCAGCAGCCCCCAAATAGCGGGCGAGCAGTTCTTC.

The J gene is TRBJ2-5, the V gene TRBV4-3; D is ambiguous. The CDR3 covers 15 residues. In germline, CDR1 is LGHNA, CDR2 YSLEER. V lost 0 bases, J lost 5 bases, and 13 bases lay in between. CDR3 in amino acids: CASSQDFWSSETQYF. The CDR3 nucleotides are TGCGCCAGCAGCCAAGATTTCTGGAGCTCTGAGACCCAGTACTTC.

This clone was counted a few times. The CDR3: CASSLFPLAGNQETQYF. Here the CDR3 DNA reads TGTGCCAGCAGTTTATTTCCCCTAGCGGGGAACCAAGAGACCCAGTACTTC. The chain carries TRBV27 and TRBJ2-5; TRBD2 agrees at 9 bases. V trimming: 1 base; J trimming: 0 bases; junction bases outside the gene matches: 6. The germline V gene encodes CDR1 MNHEY and CDR2 SMNVEV (reference sequence). The CDR3 extends over 17 amino acids.

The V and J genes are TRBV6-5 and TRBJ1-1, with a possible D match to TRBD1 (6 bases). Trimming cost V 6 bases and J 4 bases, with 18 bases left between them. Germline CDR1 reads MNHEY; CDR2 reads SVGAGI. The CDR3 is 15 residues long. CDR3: CASRDSQGLGTEAFF. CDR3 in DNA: TGTGCCAGCAGGGATTCACAGGGTCTGGGCACTGAAGCTTTCTTT.

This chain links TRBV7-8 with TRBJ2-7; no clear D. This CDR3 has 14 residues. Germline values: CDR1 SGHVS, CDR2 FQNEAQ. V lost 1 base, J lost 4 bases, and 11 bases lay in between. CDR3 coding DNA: TGTGCCAGCAGCTTAGGGAGTTGGCCTTACGAGCAGTACTTC. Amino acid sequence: CASSLGSWPYEQYF.

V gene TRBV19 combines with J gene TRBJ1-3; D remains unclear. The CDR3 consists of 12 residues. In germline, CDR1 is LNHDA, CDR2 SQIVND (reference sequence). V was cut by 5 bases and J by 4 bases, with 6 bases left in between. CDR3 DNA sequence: TGTGCCAGTAGTCTGTCAGGAAACACCATATATTTT. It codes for CASSLSGNTIYF.

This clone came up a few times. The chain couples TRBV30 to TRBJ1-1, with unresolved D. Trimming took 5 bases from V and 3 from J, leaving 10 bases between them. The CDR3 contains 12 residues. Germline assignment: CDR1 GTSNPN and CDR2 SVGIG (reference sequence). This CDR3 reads CAWGWEHTEAFF. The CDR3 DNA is TGTGCCTGGGGGTGGGAGCACACTGAAGCTTTCTTT.

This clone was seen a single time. The CDR3 region is CASSFVGDQPQHF. The DNA for the CDR3 is TGCGCCAGCAGCTTCGTGGGGGATCAGCCCCAGCATTTT. The J gene is TRBJ1-5, the V gene TRBV5-1, with D possibly matching TRBD1 (5 bases). Per germline, CDR1 SGHRS and CDR2 YFSETQ. The V gene lost 2 bases and the J gene lost 5 bases, with 8 bases spanning the gap. This CDR3 spans 13 amino acids.

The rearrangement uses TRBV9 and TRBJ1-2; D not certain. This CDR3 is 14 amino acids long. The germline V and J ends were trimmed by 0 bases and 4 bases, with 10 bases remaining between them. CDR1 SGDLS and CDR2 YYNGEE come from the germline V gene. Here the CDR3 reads CASSVGSQTYGYTF. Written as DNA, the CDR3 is TGTGCCAGCAGCGTAGGTTCACAGACCTATGGCTACACCTTC.

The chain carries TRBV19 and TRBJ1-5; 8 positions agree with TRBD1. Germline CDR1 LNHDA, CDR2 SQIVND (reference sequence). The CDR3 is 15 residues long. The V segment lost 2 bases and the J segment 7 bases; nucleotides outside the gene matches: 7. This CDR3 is CASSILRGRVQPQHF. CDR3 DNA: TGTGCCAGTAGTATACTCAGGGGGCGGGTGCAGCCCCAGCATTTT.

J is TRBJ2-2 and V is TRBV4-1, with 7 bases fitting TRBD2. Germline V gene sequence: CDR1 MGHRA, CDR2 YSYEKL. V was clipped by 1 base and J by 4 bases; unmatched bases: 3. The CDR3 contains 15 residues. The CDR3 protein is CASSQGGGFTGELFF. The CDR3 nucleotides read TGCGCCAGCAGCCAAGGGGGGGGATTCACCGGGGAGCTGTTTTTT.

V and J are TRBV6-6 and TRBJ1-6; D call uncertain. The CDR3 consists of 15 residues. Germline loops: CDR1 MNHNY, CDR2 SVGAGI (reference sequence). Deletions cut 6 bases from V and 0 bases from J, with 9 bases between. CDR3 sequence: CASSLGSSYNSPLHF. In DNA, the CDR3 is TGTGCCAGCAGCTTAGGGAGCTCCTATAATTCACCCCTCCACTTT.

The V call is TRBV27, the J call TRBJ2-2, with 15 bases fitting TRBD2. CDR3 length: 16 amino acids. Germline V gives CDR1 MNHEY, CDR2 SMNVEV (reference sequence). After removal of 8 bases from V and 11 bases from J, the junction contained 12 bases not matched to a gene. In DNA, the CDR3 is TGTGCCAGCTCCTTAATGTGGGGACTAGCGGGGGGCGAGCTGTTTTTT. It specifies CASSLMWGLAGGELFF.

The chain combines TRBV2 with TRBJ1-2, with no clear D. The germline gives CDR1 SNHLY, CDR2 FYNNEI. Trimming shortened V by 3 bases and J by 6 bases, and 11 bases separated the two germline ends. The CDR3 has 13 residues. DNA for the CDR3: TGTGCCAGCAGTGAGAAGGGCCGCCATGGCTACACCTTC. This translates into CASSEKGRHGYTF.

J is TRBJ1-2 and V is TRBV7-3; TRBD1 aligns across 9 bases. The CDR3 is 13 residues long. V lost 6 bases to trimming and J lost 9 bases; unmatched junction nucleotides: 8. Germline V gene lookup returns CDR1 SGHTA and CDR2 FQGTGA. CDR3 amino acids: CASSSTGGGRYTF. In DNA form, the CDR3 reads TGTGCCAGCAGTTCTACAGGGGGCGGGCGCTACACCTTC.

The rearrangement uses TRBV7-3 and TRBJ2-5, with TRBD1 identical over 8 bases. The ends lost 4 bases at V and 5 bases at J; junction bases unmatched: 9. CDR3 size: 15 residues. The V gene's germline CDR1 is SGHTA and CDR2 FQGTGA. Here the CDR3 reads CASSYQGATGETQYF. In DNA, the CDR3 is TGTGCCAGCAGCTACCAGGGGGCCACGGGGGAGACCCAGTACTTC.

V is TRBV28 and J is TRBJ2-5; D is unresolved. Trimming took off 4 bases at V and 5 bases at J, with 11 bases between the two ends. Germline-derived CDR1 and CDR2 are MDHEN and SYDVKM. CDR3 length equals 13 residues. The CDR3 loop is CASSSPALETQYF. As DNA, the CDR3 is TGTGCCAGCAGTTCCCCTGCCCTGGAGACCCAGTACTTC.

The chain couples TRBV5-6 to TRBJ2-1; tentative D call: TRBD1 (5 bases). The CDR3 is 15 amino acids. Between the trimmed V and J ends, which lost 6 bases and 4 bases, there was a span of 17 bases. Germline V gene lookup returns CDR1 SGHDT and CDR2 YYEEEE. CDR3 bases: TGTGCCAGCATATTAGGGCAGGGAAATTACAATGAGCAGTTCTTC. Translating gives CASILGQGNYNEQFF.

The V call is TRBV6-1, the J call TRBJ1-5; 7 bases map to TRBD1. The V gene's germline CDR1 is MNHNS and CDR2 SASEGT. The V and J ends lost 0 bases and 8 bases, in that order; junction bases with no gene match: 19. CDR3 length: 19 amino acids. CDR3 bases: TGTGCCAGCAGTGAAGCGCTTCAGGGCGCTTCAGGGGGTACGGAGCCCCAGCATTTT. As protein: CASSEALQGASGGTEPQHF.

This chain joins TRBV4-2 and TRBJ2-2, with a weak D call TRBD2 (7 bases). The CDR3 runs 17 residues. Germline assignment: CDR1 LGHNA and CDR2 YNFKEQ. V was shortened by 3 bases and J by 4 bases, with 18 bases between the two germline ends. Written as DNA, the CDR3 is TGTGCCAGCAGCCAGGACGTGGGGGGGCCGGGCACCGGGGAGCTGTTTTTT. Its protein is CASSQDVGGPGTGELFF.

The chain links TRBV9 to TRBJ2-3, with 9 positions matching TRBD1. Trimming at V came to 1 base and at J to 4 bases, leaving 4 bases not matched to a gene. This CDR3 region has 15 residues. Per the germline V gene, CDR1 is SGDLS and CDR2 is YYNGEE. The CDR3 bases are TGTGCCAGCAGCGTACATGACAGGGGGTCAGATACGCAGTATTTT. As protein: CASSVHDRGSDTQYF. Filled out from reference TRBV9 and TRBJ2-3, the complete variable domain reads DSGVTQTPKHLITATGQRVTLRCSPRSGDLSVYWYQQSLDQGLQFLIQYYNGEERAKGNILERFSAQQFPDLHSELNLSSLELGDSALYFCASSVHDRGSDTQYFGPGTRLTVL.

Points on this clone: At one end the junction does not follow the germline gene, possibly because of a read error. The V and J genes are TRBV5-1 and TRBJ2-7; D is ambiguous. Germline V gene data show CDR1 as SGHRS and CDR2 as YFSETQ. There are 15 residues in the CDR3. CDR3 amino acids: CASSYLGDSSFEQYF. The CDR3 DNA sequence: TGCGCCAGCAGCTACCTCGGAGACTCATCCTTCGAGCAGTACTTC.

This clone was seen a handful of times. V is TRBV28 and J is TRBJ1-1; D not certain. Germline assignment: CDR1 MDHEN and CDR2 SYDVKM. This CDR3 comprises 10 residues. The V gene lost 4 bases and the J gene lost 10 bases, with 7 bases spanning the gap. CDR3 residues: CASSSLGAFF. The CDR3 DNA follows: TGTGCCAGCAGTTCCCTTGGAGCTTTCTTT.

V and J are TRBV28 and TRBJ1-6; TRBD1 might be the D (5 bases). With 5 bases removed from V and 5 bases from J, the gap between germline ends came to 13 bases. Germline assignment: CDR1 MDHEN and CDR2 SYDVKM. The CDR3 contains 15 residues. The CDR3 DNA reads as TGTGCCAGCAGTCCCCCGGGCAGGGATAATTCACCCCTCCACTTT. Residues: CASSPPGRDNSPLHF.